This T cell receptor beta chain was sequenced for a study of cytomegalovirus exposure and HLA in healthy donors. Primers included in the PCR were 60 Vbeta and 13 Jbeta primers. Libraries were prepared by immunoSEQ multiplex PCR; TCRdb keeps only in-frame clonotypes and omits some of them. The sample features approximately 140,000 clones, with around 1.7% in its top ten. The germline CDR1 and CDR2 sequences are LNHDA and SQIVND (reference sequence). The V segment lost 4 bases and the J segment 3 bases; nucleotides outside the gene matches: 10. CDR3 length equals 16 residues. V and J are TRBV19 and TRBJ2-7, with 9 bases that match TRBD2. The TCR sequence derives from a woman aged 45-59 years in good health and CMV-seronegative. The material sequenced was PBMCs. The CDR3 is CASSTRRPAGGYEQYF. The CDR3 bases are TGTGCCAGTAGTACGCGCCGCCCAGCGGGGGGCTACGAGCAGTACTTC. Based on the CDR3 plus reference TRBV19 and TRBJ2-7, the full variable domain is DGGITQSPKYLFRKEGQNVTLSCEQNLNHDAMYWYRQDPGQGLRLIYYSQIVNDFQKGDIAEGYSVSREKKESFPLTVTSAQKNPTAFYLCASSTRRPAGGYEQYFGPGTRLTVT.